Reported below is one TCR beta chain. The antigen is undetermined. It was with 60 Vbeta and 13 Jbeta primers that the PCR ran. The protocol was immunoSEQ multiplex PCR, while the TCRdb copy is restricted to in-frame clones and leaves out a portion. The profile shows 100,000 to 150,000 clones, 70% to 80% of them singletons. Germline loops: CDR1 SQVTM, CDR2 ANQGSEA. This CDR3 contains 18 residues. Trimming cost V 0 bases and J 0 bases; bases outside gene matches: 11. This sample was taken from a study of cytomegalovirus exposure and HLA in healthy donors. The study, taken as a whole, reports: TCR beta chain V- and J-gene trimming was linked, in a later analysis, to a missense variant in DCLRE1C. Rarity marked most TCR sequences, yet some public TCRs occurred in many donors.

This receptor was taken from a female donor in good health and CMV-seronegative. The chain uses TRBV29-1 and TRBJ2-1; 7 bases match TRBD1. Input material: PBMCs. CDR3: CSVEDTTPQGSSYNEQFF. The CDR3 nucleotides are TGCAGCGTTGAAGATACCACTCCACAGGGGAGCTCCTACAATGAGCAGTTCTTC.